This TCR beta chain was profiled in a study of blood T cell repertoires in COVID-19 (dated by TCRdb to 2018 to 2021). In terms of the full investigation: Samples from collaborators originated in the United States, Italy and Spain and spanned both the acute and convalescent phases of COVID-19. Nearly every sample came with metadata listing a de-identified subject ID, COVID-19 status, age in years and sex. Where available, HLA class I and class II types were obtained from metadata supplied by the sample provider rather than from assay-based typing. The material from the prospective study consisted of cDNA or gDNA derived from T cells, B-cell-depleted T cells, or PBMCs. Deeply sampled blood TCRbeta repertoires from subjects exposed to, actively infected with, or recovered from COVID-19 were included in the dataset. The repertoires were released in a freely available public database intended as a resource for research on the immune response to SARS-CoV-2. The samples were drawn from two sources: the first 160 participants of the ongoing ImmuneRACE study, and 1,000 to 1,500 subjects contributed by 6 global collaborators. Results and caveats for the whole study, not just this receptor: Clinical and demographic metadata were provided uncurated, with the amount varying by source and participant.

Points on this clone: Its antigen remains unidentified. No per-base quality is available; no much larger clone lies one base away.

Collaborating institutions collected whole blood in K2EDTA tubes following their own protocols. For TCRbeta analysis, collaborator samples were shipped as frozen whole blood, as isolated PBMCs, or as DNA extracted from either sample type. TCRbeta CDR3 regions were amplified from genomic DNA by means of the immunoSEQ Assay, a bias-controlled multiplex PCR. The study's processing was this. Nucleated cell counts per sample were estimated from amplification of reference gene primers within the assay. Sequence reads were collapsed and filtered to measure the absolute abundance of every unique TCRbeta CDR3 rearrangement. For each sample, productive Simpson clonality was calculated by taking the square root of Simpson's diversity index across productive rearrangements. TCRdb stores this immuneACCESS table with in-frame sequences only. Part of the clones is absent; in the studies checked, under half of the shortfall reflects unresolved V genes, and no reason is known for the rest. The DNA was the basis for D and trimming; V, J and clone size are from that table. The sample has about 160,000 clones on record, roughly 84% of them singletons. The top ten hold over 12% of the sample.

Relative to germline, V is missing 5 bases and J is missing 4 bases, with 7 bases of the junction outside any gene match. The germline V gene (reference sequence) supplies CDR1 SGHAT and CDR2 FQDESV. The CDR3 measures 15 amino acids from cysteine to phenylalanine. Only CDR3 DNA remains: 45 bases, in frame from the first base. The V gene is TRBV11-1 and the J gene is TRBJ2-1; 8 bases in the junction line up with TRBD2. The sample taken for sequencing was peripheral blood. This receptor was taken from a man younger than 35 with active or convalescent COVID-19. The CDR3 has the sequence CASSLSGRQYNEQFF. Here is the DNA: TGTGCCAGCAGCCTGAGCGGGAGACAATACAATGAGCAGTTCTTC.